The 19 T cell receptor beta chains below come from one sample, sequenced in a study of blood T cell repertoires in COVID-19 (dated by TCRdb to about 2020). Preparation of the library involved the immunoSEQ multiplex PCR assay. TCRdb carries this immuneACCESS record with in-frame sequences only. Its versions omit some clonotypes, under half of them owing to an unresolved V gene in the studies checked, with the rest unexplained. The sample records some 220,000 clones, roughly 75% of which are singletons. Of the sample, 7.2% falls within the top ten clones. Sequencing was performed on peripheral blood. These receptors were collected from a woman aged 70-85 years with acute or convalescent COVID-19.

The V call is TRBV7-2, the J call TRBJ2-5, with TRBD2 matching 10 bases. V lost 4 bases to trimming and J lost 1 base; unmatched junction nucleotides: 3. The germline CDR1 and CDR2 sequences are SGHTA and FQGNSA. The CDR3 totals 15 residues. Here the CDR3 DNA reads TGTGCCAGCAGCTCACTAGCGGGGCCCCAAGAGACCCAGTACTTC. Translated: CASSSLAGPQETQYF.

This rearrangement joins TRBV28 to TRBJ1-4; a possible D gene is TRBD1 (5 bases). The CDR3 is 14 residues long. V lost 7 bases, J lost 6 bases, and 15 bases lay in between. Germline CDR1 is MDHEN and CDR2 is SYDVKM. The CDR3 DNA sequence: TGTGCCAGCAACGTTGGGGGGACGGATGAAAAACTGTTTTTT. It is translated as CASNVGGTDEKLFF.

The chain employs TRBV2 and TRBJ1-1; 7 positions match TRBD1. Losses at the gene ends were 6 bases for V and 1 base for J; bases not matched to a gene: 5. There are 14 residues in the CDR3. CDR1 SNHLY and CDR2 FYNNEI come from the germline V gene. The CDR3 loop reads CASRQTGSNTEAFF. CDR3 coding DNA: TGTGCCAGCAGACAGACAGGGTCGAACACTGAAGCTTTCTTT.

This chain connects TRBV24-1 to TRBJ2-2; no reliable D call. The CDR3 extends over 14 amino acids. V lost 8 bases, J lost 4 bases, and 13 bases lay in between. The germline gives CDR1 KGHDR, CDR2 SFDVKD. CDR3 protein: CATKSSLGTGELFF. The CDR3 nucleotides read TGTGCCACCAAATCCTCGCTAGGCACCGGGGAGCTGTTTTTT.

The chain carries TRBV7-9 and TRBJ1-4; 9 positions match TRBD1. Germline CDR1 is SEHNR and CDR2 is FQNEAQ (reference sequence). The CDR3 is 14 amino acids. J lost 8 bases, V lost 5 bases, and 6 bases had no gene match. CDR3 sequence (DNA): TGTGCCAGCAGCCCGGGACAGGGAGAAGAAAAACTGTTTTTT. It encodes CASSPGQGEEKLFF.

This chain uses TRBV15 with TRBJ1-4; D is unclear. Germline assignment: CDR1 LNHNV and CDR2 YYDKDF (reference sequence). This CDR3 is built from 15 residues. Trimming removed 5 bases from V and 1 base from J, with 11 bases in between. The CDR3 DNA follows: TGTGCCACCAGCTCTGCTCGAGGAACTAATGAAAAACTGTTTTTT. Translated: CATSSARGTNEKLFF.

The rearrangement links TRBV18 to TRBJ2-6, with 11 bases fitting TRBD2. CDR1 KGHSH and CDR2 LQKENI come from the germline V gene. Losses at the gene ends were 0 bases for V and 0 bases for J; bases not matched to a gene: 1. CDR3 size: 18 residues. The CDR3 DNA reads TGTGCCAGCTCACCACCGACTAGCGGGGTCTCTGGGGCCAACGTCCTGACTTTC. This translates into CASSPPTSGVSGANVLTF.

This sequence joins TRBV18 and TRBJ2-2; TRBD1 agrees at 7 bases. Germline lookup yields CDR1 KGHSH and CDR2 LQKENI. There are 15 residues in the CDR3. Losses at the gene ends were 3 bases for V and 5 bases for J; bases not matched to a gene: 6. The CDR3: CASSPRQGWTGELFF. The CDR3 nucleotides are TGTGCCAGCTCACCTCGACAGGGTTGGACCGGGGAGCTGTTTTTT.

The chain uses TRBV15 and TRBJ2-7; possibly TRBD2 for D (6 bases). This CDR3 is 16 amino acids long. The V gene's germline CDR1 is LNHNV and CDR2 YYDKDF (reference sequence). The V gene lost 2 bases and the J gene lost 0 bases, with 14 bases spanning the gap. CDR3 in DNA: TGTGCCACCAGCAGACCCGGGACTGCTTCCTCCTACGAGCAGTACTTC. This gives the protein CATSRPGTASSYEQYF.

This clone was detected a few times. This chain connects TRBV2 to TRBJ2-1; 11 bases are shared with TRBD2. Germline V gene lookup returns CDR1 SNHLY and CDR2 FYNNEI. CDR3 size: 15 residues. The V and J ends lost 7 bases and 7 bases, in that order; junction bases with no gene match: 9. CDR3 sequence (DNA): TGTGCCAGCATGATGGCTAGCGGGGGGTCGAATGAGCAGTTCTTC. Translation gives CASMMASGGSNEQFF.

This chain links TRBV4-1 with TRBJ2-2; no clear D. Trimming removed 0 bases from V and 7 bases from J, with 12 bases in between. This CDR3 has 15 residues. CDR1 and CDR2 from the germline V gene are MGHRA and YSYEKL. The CDR3 is CASSQDARISGELFF. In DNA form, the CDR3 reads TGCGCCAGCAGCCAAGACGCCAGAATAAGCGGGGAGCTGTTTTTT.

This sequence joins TRBV6-6 and TRBJ2-5; TRBD2 aligns across 10 bases. With 5 bases clipped from V and 4 bases from J, the junction kept 16 bases outside the gene matches. Germline V lookup: CDR1 MNHNY, CDR2 SVGAGI (reference sequence). CDR3 length: 18 amino acids. DNA of the CDR3: TGTGCCAGCAGTCAAAACGGACTAGCGGCTTTCTCGGGAGAGACCCAGTACTTC. Translated: CASSQNGLAAFSGETQYF.

This sequence joins TRBV5-5 and TRBJ2-3, with a tentative D call TRBD2 (5 bases). Between the trimmed V and J ends, which lost 0 bases and 8 bases, there was a span of 13 bases. This CDR3 comprises 14 residues. Per the germline V gene, CDR1 is SGHKS and CDR2 is YYEKEE (reference sequence). The CDR3 coding sequence is TGTGCCAGCAGCTTGGAGAGGGCCTTTGGTACGCAGTATTTT. This gives the protein CASSLERAFGTQYF.

V is TRBV9 and J is TRBJ1-1; 7 bases map to TRBD1. Germline CDR1 and CDR2: SGDLS and YYNGEE. The CDR3 spans 15 residues. The trim removed 0 bases at V and 5 bases at J, leaving 7 bases unmatched. The CDR3 DNA reads TGTGCCAGCAGCGTAGGAGAGGGGGCCTGGACTGAAGCTTTCTTT. Translating gives CASSVGEGAWTEAFF.

The sample holds one count of this clone. The chain recombines TRBV10-3 with TRBJ2-5; 13 bases are a match to TRBD2. Germline V gene lookup returns CDR1 ENHRY and CDR2 SYGVKD. Unmatched junction bases numbered 15, after V lost 10 bases and J lost 4 bases. The CDR3 contains 17 residues. DNA for the CDR3: TGTGCCACGGACCCGGGACTAGCGGGACCCTCGGGAGAGACCCAGTACTTC. Translated: CATDPGLAGPSGETQYF.

The chain joins TRBV5-4 to TRBJ2-1; 11 bases agree with TRBD1. Looked up from germline, CDR1 is SGHNT and CDR2 is YYREEE (reference sequence). The length of the CDR3 is 15 residues. With 4 bases clipped from V and 7 bases from J, the junction kept 7 bases outside the gene matches. As DNA, the CDR3 is TGTGCCAGCAGCCGAAGGACAGGGGGCGGGAATGAGCAGTTCTTC. Its translation: CASSRRTGGGNEQFF.

The chain is built from TRBV7-2 and TRBJ2-4; D may be TRBD2 (6 bases). The germline V and J ends were trimmed by 5 bases and 0 bases, with 11 bases remaining between them. Germline V gene sequence: CDR1 SGHTA, CDR2 FQGNSA. This CDR3 has 15 amino acids. As DNA, the CDR3 is TGTGCCAGCAGCGTGGAGGGGCGAGCCAAAAACATTCAGTACTTC. Translation: CASSVEGRAKNIQYF.

CDR3 DNA sequence: TGTGCCACCAGTGATTTAGGGCGGGGGGATAGTGAGCAGTTCTTC. Protein: CATSDLGRGDSEQFF. This sequence joins TRBV24-1 and TRBJ2-1; 8 nucleotides agree with TRBD2. Trimming cost V 1 base and J 9 bases; bases outside gene matches: 7. CDR3 length equals 15 residues. CDR1 is KGHDR and CDR2 is SFDVKD in the germline V gene.

The rearrangement uses TRBV6-6 and TRBJ1-1, with D uncertain. CDR1 is MNHNY and CDR2 is SVGAGI in the germline V gene (reference sequence). The CDR3 runs to 11 residues. Trimming cost V 5 bases and J 8 bases, with 9 bases left between them. The CDR3 reads CASSPRGEAFF. As DNA, the CDR3 is TGTGCCAGCAGTCCTAGAGGGGAAGCTTTCTTT.